This is a list of T cell receptor beta chains from one sample in a study of cytomegalovirus exposure and HLA in healthy donors. Only in-frame clones appear in the TCRdb table, and some are missing; sequencing was by immunoSEQ multiplex PCR. The sample consists of roughly 160,000 clones, about four fifths of them appearing once. The sample consisted of PBMCs. These receptors came from a man in his forties or fifties in good health and CMV-seropositive. CDR3s include the opening cysteine and the closing phenylalanine or tryptophan. The D gene is left open where the match is weak. Clone size is not always given. Where it is, it says once, few, many or a class for expanded clones.

>TRBJ2-5|TRBV7-2|TRBD2|few
CASSMTAGLETQYF
TGTGCCAGCAGCATGACAGCGGGGTTAGAGACCCAGTACTTC
>TRBJ1-1|TRBV5-4|NA|once
CASSRRGRWTEAFF
TGTGCCAGCAGCCGGAGGGGCCGTTGGACTGAAGCTTTCTTT
>TRBJ1-5|TRBV6-5|NA|once
CASSPVGGAQHF
TGTGCCAGCAGTCCGGTAGGAGGAGCCCAGCATTTT
>TRBJ2-7|TRBV28|NA|NA
CASSLKMGGPGEQYF
TGTGCCAGCAGTTTAAAGATGGGGGGACCGGGCGAGCAGTACTTC
>TRBJ1-2|TRBV15|NA|NA
CATSTSFVHGYTF
TGTGCCACCAGCACATCATTTGTTCATGGCTACACCTTC
>TRBJ2-5|TRBV5-4|TRBD2|NA
CASSLGERELETQYF
TGTGCCAGCAGCTTGGGTGAGCGGGAGCTAGAGACCCAGTACTTC
>TRBJ1-5|TRBV13|NA|NA
CASSLRGFGQPQHF
TGTGCCAGCAGCTTACGGGGGTTCGGTCAGCCCCAGCATTTT
>TRBJ1-5|TRBV6-1|NA|NA
CASTKQGSDQPQHF
TGTGCCAGCACCAAACAAGGGAGCGATCAGCCCCAGCATTTT
>TRBJ1-4|TRBV4-3|NA|NA
CASSQDTGGSATNEKLFF
TGCGCCAGCAGCCAAGATACGGGGGGAAGTGCAACTAATGAAAAACTGTTTTTT
>TRBJ1-6|TRBV6-1|NA|NA
CASRTGQTNSPLHF
TGTGCCAGCAGAACCGGACAGACCAATTCACCCCTCCACTTT
>TRBJ2-5|TRBV6-6|NA|NA
CASSYSAGQETQYF
TGTGCCAGCAGTTACTCGGCAGGCCAAGAGACCCAGTACTTC
>TRBJ1-1|TRBV30|TRBD1|NA
CAFTGTVNTEAFF
TGTGCCTTCACCGGGACAGTGAACACTGAAGCTTTCTTT
>TRBJ1-4|TRBV28|NA|NA
CASSLSGMIGEKLFF
TGTGCCAGCAGTCTTTCCGGGATGATCGGGGAAAAACTGTTTTTT
>TRBJ2-1|TRBV28|TRBD2|NA
CASSLSLAGGQDNEQFF
TGTGCCAGCAGTTTAAGTCTAGCGGGAGGCCAGGACAATGAGCAGTTCTTC
>TRBJ2-3|TRBV7-9|TRBD2|NA
CASTPPGGTSGGGDTQYF
TGTGCCAGCACCCCGCCGGGTGGGACTAGCGGGGGAGGCGATACGCAGTATTTT
>TRBJ2-3|TRBV5-1|TRBD2|NA
CASSAGTSADTQYF
TGCGCCAGCAGCGCCGGGACTAGCGCAGATACGCAGTATTTT
>TRBJ2-1|TRBV14|TRBD1|NA
CASSLDRVAYNEQFF
TGTGCCAGCAGCCTCGACAGGGTGGCATACAATGAGCAGTTCTTC
>TRBJ2-7|TRBV10-3|NA|NA
CAISGKGRGNYEQYF
TGTGCCATCAGTGGTAAGGGGAGGGGGAATTACGAGCAGTACTTC
>TRBJ1-2|TRBV28|TRBD1|NA
CASSLPGQGARDGYTF
TGTGCCAGCAGTTTACCGGGACAGGGGGCTAGGGATGGCTACACCTTC
>TRBJ2-2|TRBV2|NA|NA
CASSILDSNTGELFF
NA
>TRBJ2-7|TRBV4-3|NA|NA
CASSQSPMDSKGPYEQYF
TGCGCCAGCAGCCAATCACCTATGGACAGCAAGGGCCCCTACGAGCAGTACTTC
>TRBJ2-7|TRBV5-6|NA|NA
CASSFSGDADEQYF
TGTGCCAGCAGCTTTTCGGGGGATGCGGACGAGCAGTACTTC
>TRBJ1-5|TRBV5-6|TRBD1|NA
CASSSRTGRPGIRNQPQHF
TGTGCCAGCAGCTCCCGGACAGGGAGGCCTGGGATTCGCAATCAGCCCCAGCATTTT
>TRBJ1-5|TRBV28|TRBD1|few
CASRPDRERNQPQHF
TGTGCCAGCAGACCAGACAGGGAGCGCAATCAGCCCCAGCATTTT
>TRBJ1-2|TRBV7-9|NA|NA
CASSGGGLGANYGYTF
TGTGCCAGCAGCGGCGGGGGCTTGGGTGCTAACTATGGCTACACCTTC
>TRBJ2-1|TRBV11-3|TRBD1|NA
CASSLDPGIGQGGYNEQFF
TGTGCCAGCAGCTTAGATCCGGGGATCGGACAGGGGGGGTACAATGAGCAGTTCTTC
>TRBJ2-7|TRBV7-9|TRBD2|few
CASSPGTSGMYEQYF
TGTGCCAGCAGTCCGGGGACTAGCGGGATGTACGAGCAGTACTTC
>TRBJ1-2|TRBV5-1|TRBD1|NA
CASTGQGNYGYTF
TGCGCCAGTACCGGACAGGGTAACTATGGCTACACCTTC
>TRBJ2-3|TRBV27|NA|NA
CASSLVRRAGTDTQYF
TGTGCCAGCAGTTTAGTTCGCAGGGCGGGAACAGATACGCAGTATTTT
>TRBJ2-5|TRBV7-9|TRBD2|NA
CASSLLRGGGAVETQYF
TGTGCCAGCAGCTTACTAAGGGGCGGGGGGGCCGTGGAGACCCAGTACTTC
>TRBJ2-3|TRBV7-2|NA|few
CASSVQEGIDTQYF
TGTGCCAGCAGCGTGCAGGAGGGAATAGATACGCAGTATTTT
>TRBJ2-3|TRBV13|NA|NA
CASKLAGTDTQYF
TGTGCCAGCAAGTTAGCGGGCACAGATACGCAGTATTTT
>TRBJ2-4|TRBV10-3|TRBD1|once
CAISDPTGQTKNIQYF
TGTGCCATCAGTGACCCTACGGGACAGACCAAAAACATTCAGTACTTC
>TRBJ2-3|TRBV4-1|NA|NA
CASSQLAEVADTQYF
TGCGCCAGCAGCCAATTAGCGGAGGTGGCAGATACGCAGTATTTT
>TRBJ2-4|TRBV29-1|TRBD2|NA
CSVGGGKNIQYF
TGCAGCGTTGGGGGGGGCAAAAACATTCAGTACTTC